The entry that follows covers one TCR beta chain sequence. Its antigen is not known. The donors were healthy bone marrow donors. This sample is drawn from a study of cytomegalovirus exposure and HLA in healthy donors. From germline, CDR1 is MNHNS and CDR2 SASEGT. Losses at the gene ends were 3 bases for V and 2 bases for J; bases not matched to a gene: 11. The CDR3 consists of 18 residues. PCR was performed using 60 Vbeta and 13 Jbeta primers. Sequencing was performed with immunoSEQ multiplex PCR; in TCRdb, only in-frame clones are kept and a portion is missing. The repertoire has about 230,000 clones, 78% of them found once; the top ten carry 0.45% to 0.5%. Findings and caveats of the study: Earlier analysis yielded a pattern in which most TCR beta V segments were productive about 90% or about 30% of the time. Many donors carried some public TCRs, although rarity characterized most TCR sequences. V- and J-gene trimming in TCR beta was tied to a missense DCLRE1C variant by an analysis performed later.

Material: PBMCs. V usage is TRBV6-1 and J usage is TRBJ1-4; 8 nucleotides align to TRBD1. This TCR was sampled from a boy younger than 18 in good health and CMV-seronegative. CDR3 amino acids: CASSERQGWGVTNEKLFF. The CDR3 DNA sequence: TGTGCCAGCAGTGAGCGACAGGGGTGGGGGGTGACTAATGAAAAACTGTTTTTT.